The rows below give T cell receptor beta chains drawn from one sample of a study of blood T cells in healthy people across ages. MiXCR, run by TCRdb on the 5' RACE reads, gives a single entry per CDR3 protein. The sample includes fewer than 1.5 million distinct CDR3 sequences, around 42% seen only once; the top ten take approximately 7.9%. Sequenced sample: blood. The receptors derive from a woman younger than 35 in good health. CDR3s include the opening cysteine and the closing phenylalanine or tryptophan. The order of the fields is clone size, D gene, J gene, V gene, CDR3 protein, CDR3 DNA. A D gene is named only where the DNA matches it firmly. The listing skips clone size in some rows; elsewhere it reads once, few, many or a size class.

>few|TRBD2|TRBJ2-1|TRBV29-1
CSVNGVLAGVNNEQFF
TGCAGCGTTAATGGAGTACTAGCGGGGGTCAACAATGAGCAGTTCTTC
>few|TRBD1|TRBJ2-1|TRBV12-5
CASGPPGQGLYNEQFF
TGTGCTAGTGGTCCCCCGGGACAGGGGTTGTACAATGAGCAGTTCTTC
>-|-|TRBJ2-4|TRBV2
CASRGEETGLKNIQYF
TGTGCCAGCAGAGGGGAAGAGACAGGCTTAAAAAACATTCAGTACTTC
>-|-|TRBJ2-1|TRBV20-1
CSARTEETQFF
TGCAGTGCTAGGACAGAAGAGACCCAGTTCTTC
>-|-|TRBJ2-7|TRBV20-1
CSALTTFSYEQYF
TGCAGTGCTCTGACAACGTTCTCCTACGAGCAGTACTTC
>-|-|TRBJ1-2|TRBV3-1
CASSQDLGGYTF
TGTGCCAGCAGCCAAGATTTGGGCGGCTACACCTTC
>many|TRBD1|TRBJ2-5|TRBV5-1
CASSRGTGEETQYF
TGCGCCAGCAGTCGTGGGACAGGGGAAGAGACCCAGTACTTC
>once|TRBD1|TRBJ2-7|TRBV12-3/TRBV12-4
CASSPGQGVGSYEQYF
TGTGCCAGCAGCCCGGGACAGGGGGTAGGGTCCTACGAGCAGTACTTC
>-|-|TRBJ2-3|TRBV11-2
CASSFPSGTQYF
TGTGCCAGCAGCTTCCCCTCGGGTACGCAGTATTTT
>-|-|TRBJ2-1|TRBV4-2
CASSQGDTYNEQFF
TGTGCCAGCAGCCAAGGCGACACCTACAATGAGCAGTTCTTC
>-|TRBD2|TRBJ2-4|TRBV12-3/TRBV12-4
CASTISGGQNTQYF
TGTGCCAGCACTATTAGCGGGGGACAAAACACTCAGTACTTC
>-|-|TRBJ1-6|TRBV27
CASSFYGDSPLHF
TGTGCCAGCAGTTTCTATGGGGACTCACCCCTCCACTTT
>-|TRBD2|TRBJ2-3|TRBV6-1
CASTQQAGLAGGPEQYF
TGTGCCAGCACCCAGCAAGCGGGACTAGCGGGGGGCCCAGAGCAGTATTTT
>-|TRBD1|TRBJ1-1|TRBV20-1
CSARIPGQGNTEAFF
TGCAGTGCTAGGATTCCCGGACAGGGGAACACTGAAGCTTTCTTT
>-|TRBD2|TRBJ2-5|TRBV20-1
CSARPGLAGGTPNEQYF
TGCAGTGCTCGGCCGGGACTAGCGGGGGGTACCCCTAATGAGCAGTACTTC
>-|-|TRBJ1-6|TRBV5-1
CASSLGELGNSPLHF
TGCGCCAGCAGCTTGGGAGAACTGGGGAATTCACCCCTCCACTTT
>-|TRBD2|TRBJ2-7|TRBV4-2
CASSQEGLAGNNEQYF
TGTGCCAGCAGCCAGGAAGGACTAGCGGGGAACAATGAGCAGTACTTC
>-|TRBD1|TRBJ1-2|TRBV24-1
CATRGQTFTDGYTF
TGTGCCACCCGGGGACAGACCTTTACCGATGGCTACACCTTC
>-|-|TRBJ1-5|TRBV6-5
CASRHRDPYQPQHF
TGTGCCAGCAGGCACAGGGACCCTTATCAGCCCCAGCATTTT
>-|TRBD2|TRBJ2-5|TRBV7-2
CASSRAGGAETQYF
TGTGCCAGCAGCCGAGCGGGAGGGGCAGAGACCCAGTACTTC
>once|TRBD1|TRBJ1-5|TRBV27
CASRPGQGANQPQHF
TGTGCCAGTAGGCCAGGACAGGGAGCGAATCAGCCCCAGCATTTT
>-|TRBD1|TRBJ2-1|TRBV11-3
CASSRDGTGNNEQFF
TGTGCCAGCAGCCGCGACGGGACAGGGAACAATGAGCAGTTCTTC
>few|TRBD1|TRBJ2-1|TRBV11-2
CASSLTNTGGSYNEQFF
TGTGCCAGCAGCTTAACGAACACAGGGGGATCCTACAATGAGCAGTTCTTC
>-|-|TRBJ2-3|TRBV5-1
CASAKGAPDTQYF
TGCGCCAGCGCGAAAGGGGCACCCGATACGCAGTATTTT
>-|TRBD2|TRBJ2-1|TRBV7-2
CASSPSGTRANEQFF
TGTGCCAGCAGCCCCTCAGGGACTAGAGCGAATGAGCAGTTCTTC
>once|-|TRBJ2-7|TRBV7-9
CASSLVGPGRRSYEQYF
TGTGCCAGCAGCTTAGTGGGACCGGGACGCAGGTCCTACGAGCAGTACTTC
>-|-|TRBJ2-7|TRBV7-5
CISVPEPPGWCEQYF
-
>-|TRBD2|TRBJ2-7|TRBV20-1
CSASRGRDEQYF
TGCAGTGCTAGTCGCGGGAGGGACGAGCAGTACTTC
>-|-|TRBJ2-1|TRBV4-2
CASSQGPAEYNEQFF
TGTGCCAGCAGCCAAGGGCCAGCGGAATACAATGAGCAGTTCTTC
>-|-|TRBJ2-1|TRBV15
CATSRVGIGDEQFF
TGTGCCACCAGCAGAGTGGGGATCGGGGATGAGCAGTTCTTC
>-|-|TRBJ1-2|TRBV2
CASSDETVNYGYTF
TGTGCCAGCAGTGACGAGACAGTCAACTATGGCTACACCTTC
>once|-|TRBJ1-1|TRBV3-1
CASSQGNRGWTEAFF
TGTGCCAGCAGCCAAGGAAATCGGGGATGGACCGAAGCTTTCTTT
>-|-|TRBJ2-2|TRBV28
CASRLEVGELFF
TGTGCCAGTAGGTTGGAGGTCGGGGAGCTGTTTTTT
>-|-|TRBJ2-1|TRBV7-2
CASSLSGVETQFF
TGTGCCAGCAGCTTAAGTGGGGTTGAGACCCAGTTCTTC
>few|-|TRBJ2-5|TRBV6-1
CASSERPDSTQTQYF
TGTGCCAGCAGTGAACGGCCAGACTCGACACAGACCCAGTACTTC
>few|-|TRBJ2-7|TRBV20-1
CSARDQKDSSYEQYF
TGCAGTGCTAGAGATCAGAAGGACAGTTCCTACGAGCAGTACTTC
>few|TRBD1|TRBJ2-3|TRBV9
CASREGAGGTDTQYF
TGTGCCAGCCGCGAGGGGGCAGGGGGCACAGATACGCAGTATTTT
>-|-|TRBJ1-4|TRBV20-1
CSARQAATNEKLFF
TGCAGTGCTCGCCAGGCAGCAACTAATGAAAAACTGTTTTTT
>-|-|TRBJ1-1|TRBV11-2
CASSPLGDRTSEAFF
TGCGCCAGCAGCCCCTTGGGAGACAGAACTAGTGAAGCTTTCTTT
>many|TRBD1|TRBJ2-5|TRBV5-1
CASSLEGGSETQYF
TGCGCCAGCAGCTTGGAAGGGGGCAGTGAGACCCAGTACTTC
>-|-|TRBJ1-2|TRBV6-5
CASSYSITPGGSGYTF
TGTGCCAGCAGTTACTCGATAACGCCTGGGGGTAGTGGCTACACCTTC
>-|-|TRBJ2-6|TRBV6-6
CASASGANVLTF
TGTGCCAGCGCATCTGGGGCCAACGTCCTGACTTTC
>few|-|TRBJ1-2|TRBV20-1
CSAPGPGTYGYTF
TGCAGTGCCCCAGGCCCGGGAACCTATGGCTACACCTTC
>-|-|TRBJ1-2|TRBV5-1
CASSLQPDNYGYTF
TGCGCCAGCAGCTTACAGCCGGATAACTATGGCTACACCTTC